Below, one T cell receptor (beta chain) is given with its context. The data stem from a study of control samples from healthy donors and cancer patients. V shed 4 bases, J shed 4 bases, and the junction held 5 bases outside the gene matches. The germline gives CDR1 KGHDR, CDR2 SFDVKD. The CDR3 contains 16 residues. Using immunoSEQ multiplex PCR, the repertoire was profiled, and TCRdb retains in-frame clones only, with some absent. The sample yields 150,000 to 160,000 clones, about 93% seen once. Sequencing used blood. The chain has TRBV24-1 and TRBJ2-7, with 14 bases aligning to TRBD2. The source is a man in his fifties or sixties in good health. In DNA form, the CDR3 reads TGTGCCACCAGTGACAGACTAGCGGGAGGGCGGTACGAGCAGTACTTC. Protein: CATSDRLAGGRYEQYF.